The T cell receptor beta chain under discussion was sequenced for a study of T cells in Graves' hyperthyroidism and ophthalmopathy. It was RNA transcripts that yielded the amplified TCR beta CDR3 regions. The TCR CDR3 first-round RT-PCR relied on the HTBI primer set. MiXCR, applied by TCRdb to the multiplex PCR reads, yields one record per CDR3 protein. The top ten clones hold 50% of a sample with 300,000 to 400,000 distinct CDR3 sequences, around 20% of them seen once. CDR3 length: 12 residues. V lost 7 bases and J lost 2, with 7 bases in between. Germline CDR1 ENHRY, CDR2 SYGVKD. The source material was blood. The gene calls are TRBV10-3 and TRBJ2-3; D is perhaps TRBD2 (5 bases). The TCR originated in a woman aged 45-65 years with Graves' hyperthyroidism. The CDR3 DNA reads TGTGCCATCAAAGCGGCCACAGATACGCAGTATTTT. It yields the protein CAIKAATDTQYF.